This TCR beta chain was recorded in a study of control samples from healthy donors and cancer patients (dated by TCRdb to about 2020). Libraries were made using the immunoSEQ multiplex PCR assay. TCRdb carries this immuneACCESS record with in-frame sequences only. Its versions omit some clonotypes, under half of them owing to an unresolved V gene in the studies checked, with the rest unexplained. Counted in this sample were 100,000 to 150,000 clones; roughly 84% of them appeared once. 1.5% to 2% of the sample is taken by the ten largest. Points on this clone: Its recognized antigen is unknown. No qualities accompany the bases; no much larger clone lies one base away.

In the germline V gene (reference sequence), CDR1 corresponds to LNHNV and CDR2 to YYDKDF. The V end loses 0 bases and the J end loses 5 bases, and a stretch of 17 bases separates them. The CDR3 starts with the cysteine, ends with the phenylalanine, and has 16 residues. Only CDR3 DNA remains: 48 bases, in frame from the first base. Sequenced: blood. This TCR derives from a man between 18 and 35 years old in good health. The chain is made from TRBV15 and TRBJ2-7; the D gene is possibly TRBD2, with 6 bases matching. The CDR3 reads as follows: CATSRDHGRFGDEQYF. The DNA sequence reads TGTGCCACCAGCAGAGATCACGGGAGATTTGGGGACGAGCAGTACTTC.